A selection of T cell receptor beta chains follows, all from one sample in a study of naive and memory T cell subsets. MiXCR, applied by TCRdb to the UMI-ligation and nested PCR reads, yields one record per CDR3 protein. The sample has 150,000 or so distinct CDR3 sequences, about 23% seen once; the top ten hold approximately 0.1%. Sequencing input: naive CD4+ T cells from blood. These receptor sequences come from a human donor in good health. The CDR3 runs from the conserved cysteine through the conserved F or W. The D gene is left open where the match is weak. Size values are once, few and many counts, or a class for expanded clones, and some rows have none.

TRBD2,TRBV29-1,TRBJ2-7,-,TGCAGCGTTGGTCCCTCCTGGGGGCTAGCGGGAGACGAGCAGTACTTC,CSVGPSWGLAGDEQYF
-,TRBV28,TRBJ2-2,many,TGTGCCAGCAGCCCACCTCTAGTAGCGGAAAACACCGGGGAGCTGTTTTTT,CASSPPLVAENTGELFF
-,TRBV6-6,TRBJ2-7,few,TGTGCCAGCAGTTACGGCGACTCCTACGAGCAGTACTTC,CASSYGDSYEQYF
TRBD2,TRBV12-3/TRBV12-4,TRBJ2-7,few,TGTGCCAGCAGTAAGAATAGCGGGAGCTCCTACGAGCAGTACTTC,CASSKNSGSSYEQYF
-,TRBV5-1,TRBJ2-3,-,TGCGCCAGCAGCTTAGGGGCAGGCGTGGGCACAGATACGCAGTATTTT,CASSLGAGVGTDTQYF
-,TRBV12-3/TRBV12-4,TRBJ2-7,few,TGTGCCAGCAGACCCCGACGCGGAGCCCCCGAGCAGTACTTC,CASRPRRGAPEQYF
-,TRBV27,TRBJ2-2,-,TGTGCCAGCAGTTTATCGATGGGGCTGACCGGGGAGCTGTTTTTT,CASSLSMGLTGELFF
TRBD2,TRBV11-2,TRBJ2-7,few,TGTGCCAGCAGCTTCCGGACTAGCGAAGCCTACGAGCAGTACTTC,CASSFRTSEAYEQYF
-,TRBV28,TRBJ1-2,many,TGTGCCGGCCAAAACAGGAATGACTATGGCTACACCTTC,CAGQNRNDYGYTF
TRBD2,TRBV28,TRBJ2-7,-,TGTGCCAGCACCCCGTGGGAGGGAGCCTACGAGCAGTACTTC,CASTPWEGAYEQYF
TRBD1,TRBV28,TRBJ2-7,-,TGTGCCAGCAGGCCGCCAGGGACAGCGGCCTACGAGCAGTACTTC,CASRPPGTAAYEQYF
-,TRBV27,TRBJ2-7,many,TGTGCCAGCAGTTTAAGGTCGGGTCCGTGGGGTCACGAGCAGTACTTC,CASSLRSGPWGHEQYF
TRBD1,TRBV5-1,TRBJ2-7,-,TGCGCCAGCCGACGCAAGGGGGCTCACGAGCAGTACTTC,CASRRKGAHEQYF
TRBD2,TRBV6-5,TRBJ2-1,many,TGTGCCAGCAGTTCGGGGTCGGCGGGAGTTGACAATGAGCAGTTCTTC,CASSSGSAGVDNEQFF
TRBD2,TRBV3-1,TRBJ2-1,-,TGTGCCAGCACTCCCCTAGCGGGGGGAAGTGAGCAGTTCTTC,CASTPLAGGSEQFF
-,TRBV18,TRBJ2-3,few,TGTGCCAGCTCACCACTTAACAGGAGGCGGGGCACAGATACGCAGTATTTT,CASSPLNRRRGTDTQYF
-,TRBV12-3/TRBV12-4,TRBJ2-1,-,TGTGCCAGCAGCCTTAGCCATGAGCAGTTCTTC,CASSLSHEQFF
-,TRBV20-1,TRBJ1-6,-,TGCAGTGCCCCTACCGGACGCGGGAACAATAATTCACCCCTCCACTTT,CSAPTGRGNNNSPLHF
-,TRBV28,TRBJ2-2,few,TGTGCCAGCAGCCGCCCGGCTAAGCGTGTTTACACCGGGGAGCTGTTTTTT,CASSRPAKRVYTGELFF
TRBD1,TRBV5-1,TRBJ1-4,-,TGCGCCAGCACCGGACAGGGGAATGAAAAACTGTTTTTT,CASTGQGNEKLFF
-,TRBV28,TRBJ1-1,many,TGTGCCAGCAGTTTAGAGGGCGCTTACAAAGCTTTCTTT,CASSLEGAYKAFF
-,TRBV6-5,TRBJ2-2,-,TGTGCCAGCACCCAACGTACATCCTCGAACACCGGGGAGCTGTTTTTT,CASTQRTSSNTGELFF
-,TRBV9,TRBJ1-5,-,TGTGCCAGCAGCGTAGAAGCAAACGGACAGCCCCAGCATTTT,CASSVEANGQPQHF
-,TRBV10-3,TRBJ2-1,few,TGTGCCATCAGTGAGTCGTTTCAGAGCTCCTACAATGAGCAGTTCTTC,CAISESFQSSYNEQFF
TRBD1,TRBV27,TRBJ1-1,-,TGTGCCAGCAGTCCCACATTGACAGGGTTCGTTGGAGTGAACACTGAAGCTTTCTTT,CASSPTLTGFVGVNTEAFF
TRBD2,TRBV5-1,TRBJ2-7,few,TGCGCCAGCAGCAAGGGACTAGCGGGAGGTTTCGAGCAGTACTTC,CASSKGLAGGFEQYF
-,TRBV6-1,TRBJ1-5,-,TGTGCCAGCAGGTTCGATCAGCCCCAGCATTTT,CASRFDQPQHF
-,TRBV28,TRBJ2-1,few,TGTGCCAGCAGTTCGCCCCGGATAGGCACCTACAATGAGCAGTTCTTC,CASSSPRIGTYNEQFF
-,TRBV27,TRBJ2-3,few,TGTGCCAGCAGTTTATTGATCCGCGCAGATACGCAGTATTTT,CASSLLIRADTQYF
-,TRBV11-1,TRBJ1-1,few,TGTGCCAGCAGCTTAGTAGGGACACCTGGCGCTGAAGCTTTCTTT,CASSLVGTPGAEAFF
TRBD2,TRBV29-1,TRBJ2-1,few,TGCAGCGTTGTCCTGTCCCAGCGGGAGTCGTACAATGAGCAGTTCTTC,CSVVLSQRESYNEQFF
-,TRBV12-3/TRBV12-4,TRBJ1-3,few,TGTGCCAGCAGTTTAGCGTCAATCTCTGGAAACACCATATATTTT,CASSLASISGNTIYF
TRBD1,TRBV20-1,TRBJ2-7,-,TGCAGTGCTAGAGCAAGGGACAGGGTTTCTGAGCAGTACTTC,CSARARDRVSEQYF
-,TRBV19,TRBJ2-3,-,TGTGCCAGTAGTACAGAGTCTACGCAGTATTTT,CASSTESTQYF
-,TRBV7-6,TRBJ2-1,few,TGTGCCAGCAGCTTAGGGTCTCTAGCCTCCTACAATGAGCAGTTCTTC,CASSLGSLASYNEQFF
TRBD2,TRBV6-5,TRBJ2-7,-,TGTGCCAGCAAGCGCTCCCTACTGGGACTACCTGGGGAGCAGTACTTC,CASKRSLLGLPGEQYF
-,TRBV24-1,TRBJ2-5,-,TGTGCCACCAGTGATCCAACAGTGACCGGGGAGACCCAGTACTTC,CATSDPTVTGETQYF
-,TRBV20-1,TRBJ2-3,few,TGCAGTGCTAAACTAGCAGATACGCAGTATTTT,CSAKLADTQYF
TRBD1,TRBV3-1,TRBJ2-7,few,TGTGCCAGCAGCCTCGCCGGGACAGATCCCTACGAGCAGTACTTC,CASSLAGTDPYEQYF
-,TRBV28,TRBJ2-1,many,TGTGCCAGCAGTTTAAGCAATGAGCAGTTCTTC,CASSLSNEQFF
-,TRBV15,TRBJ1-4,few,TGTGCCACCAGCAGAGTAGGTAGAGGGGTGGCTAATGAAAAACTGTTTTTT,CATSRVGRGVANEKLFF
-,TRBV9,TRBJ2-1,-,TGTGCCAGCAGCGTAGGGCAGGGCTGGAGTGAGCAGTTCTTC,CASSVGQGWSEQFF
TRBD2,TRBV2,TRBJ2-1,-,TGTGCCAGCAGTGTTCTACTAGCGGGAATAGTTGAGCAGTTCTTC,CASSVLLAGIVEQFF
-,TRBV10-3,TRBJ2-1,-,TGTGCCTCAAAAGGGGAGGCTAGGAGTCCCAATGAGCAGTTCTTC,CASKGEARSPNEQFF
TRBD2,TRBV18,TRBJ2-7,-,TGTGCCAGCTCACCCATGGGACTAAGCTCCTACGAGCAGTACTTC,CASSPMGLSSYEQYF
TRBD2,TRBV6-2/TRBV6-3,TRBJ2-7,-,TGTGCCAGCAGTCACCTGACTAGCGGGATTACGTACGAGCAGTACTTC,CASSHLTSGITYEQYF
TRBD2,TRBV20-1,TRBJ2-3,few,TGCAGTGCCCCCCGGGCGGGAGGTGCAGATACGCAGTATTTT,CSAPRAGGADTQYF